Listed below are T cell receptor beta chains from one sample, sequenced in a study of blood T cell repertoires in COVID-19. Only in-frame clones appear in the TCRdb table, and some are missing; sequencing was by immunoSEQ multiplex PCR. The sample records approximately 100,000 clones, about nine tenths being singletons. Sequencing was performed on peripheral blood. Source of these receptors: a man aged 55 to 70 with acute or convalescent COVID-19. Each CDR3 is given with its conserved first and last residue. D genes are given only for firm matches. The size of a clone is reported for some rows only, either as once, few or many, or as a class for expanded clones.

clone size: once
J gene: TRBJ2-7
D gene: .
V gene: TRBV29-1
CDR3 protein: CSVEVGQGSYEQYF
CDR3 DNA: TGCAGCGTTGAAGTCGGGCAGGGGAGCTACGAGCAGTACTTC

clone size: .
J gene: TRBJ1-4
D gene: .
V gene: TRBV3-1/TRBV3-2
CDR3 protein: CAAQRRGEKLFF
CDR3 DNA: TGTGCCGCCCAGAGGCGCGGGGAAAAACTGTTTTTT

clone size: .
J gene: TRBJ2-7
D gene: TRBD1
V gene: TRBV5-1
CDR3 protein: CASSRTGGDYEQYF
CDR3 DNA: TGCGCCAGCAGCCGGACAGGGGGAGACTACGAGCAGTACTTC

clone size: .
J gene: TRBJ1-2
D gene: .
V gene: TRBV16
CDR3 protein: CASSPRDWNYGYTF
CDR3 DNA: TGTGCCAGCAGCCCCCGGGACTGGAACTATGGCTACACCTTC

clone size: .
J gene: TRBJ1-1
D gene: .
V gene: TRBV30
CDR3 protein: CAWSVGRNTEAFF
CDR3 DNA: TGTGCCTGGAGTGTAGGGAGGAACACTGAAGCTTTCTTT

clone size: .
J gene: TRBJ2-7
D gene: TRBD2
V gene: TRBV5-8
CDR3 protein: CASSFRTSGSREQYF
CDR3 DNA: TGTGCCAGCAGCTTCAGGACTAGCGGGAGTCGGGAGCAGTACTTC

clone size: .
J gene: TRBJ2-7
D gene: TRBD1
V gene: TRBV3-1/TRBV3-2
CDR3 protein: CASSEGTGVTYEQYF
CDR3 DNA: TGTGCCAGCAGTGAAGGGACAGGGGTCACCTACGAGCAGTACTTC

clone size: .
J gene: TRBJ1-6
D gene: .
V gene: TRBV28
CDR3 protein: CASSRRDYNSPLHF
CDR3 DNA: TGTGCCAGCAGTCGTCGGGATTATAATTCACCCCTCCACTTT

clone size: .
J gene: TRBJ1-1
D gene: .
V gene: TRBV4-1
CDR3 protein: CASSQDGGSRTTEAFF
CDR3 DNA: TGCGCCAGCAGCCAAGATGGAGGCAGTCGGACCACTGAAGCTTTCTTT

clone size: .
J gene: TRBJ1-5
D gene: .
V gene: TRBV28
CDR3 protein: CASSFGNQPQHF
CDR3 DNA: TGTGCCAGCAGTTTCGGCAATCAGCCCCAGCATTTT

clone size: .
J gene: TRBJ1-5
D gene: TRBD1
V gene: TRBV19
CDR3 protein: CASGYRGNQPQHF
CDR3 DNA: TGTGCCAGTGGGTACAGGGGAAATCAGCCCCAGCATTTT

clone size: .
J gene: TRBJ2-5
D gene: TRBD2
V gene: TRBV7-3
CDR3 protein: CASSFSGRAGETQYF
CDR3 DNA: TGTGCCAGCAGCTTTAGCGGGAGGGCTGGGGAGACCCAGTACTTC

clone size: .
J gene: TRBJ2-5
D gene: TRBD1
V gene: TRBV5-1
CDR3 protein: CASSPGTGAQETQYF
CDR3 DNA: TGCGCCAGCAGCCCCGGGACAGGGGCACAAGAGACCCAGTACTTC

clone size: .
J gene: TRBJ2-7
D gene: .
V gene: TRBV27
CDR3 protein: CASITLRGEQYF
CDR3 DNA: TGTGCCAGCATCACACTCAGGGGAGAGCAGTACTTC

clone size: .
J gene: TRBJ1-5
D gene: .
V gene: TRBV4-2
CDR3 protein: CASSQDPSQPQHF
CDR3 DNA: TGTGCCAGCAGCCAAGATCCCTCCCAGCCCCAGCATTTT

clone size: .
J gene: TRBJ1-5
D gene: TRBD1
V gene: TRBV6-4
CDR3 protein: CASSQSGGHLSNQPQHF
CDR3 DNA: TGTGCCAGCAGCCAATCAGGGGGCCATCTGAGCAATCAGCCCCAGCATTTT

clone size: .
J gene: TRBJ2-4
D gene: .
V gene: TRBV28
CDR3 protein: CASASGPLNIQYF
CDR3 DNA: TGTGCCAGCGCTTCAGGCCCCTTGAACATTCAGTACTTC

clone size: .
J gene: TRBJ2-2
D gene: TRBD2
V gene: TRBV28
CDR3 protein: CASSFPTGLATGELFF
CDR3 DNA: TGTGCCAGCAGTTTCCCGACAGGACTAGCCACCGGGGAGCTGTTTTTT

clone size: .
J gene: TRBJ2-3
D gene: .
V gene: TRBV6-5
CDR3 protein: CASRLLGTDTQYF
CDR3 DNA: TGTGCCAGCAGACTTCTAGGCACAGATACGCAGTATTTT